A single sample is the source of the 29 T cell receptor beta chains below, sequenced in a study of PD-L1 blockade in urothelial cancer. Sequenced by immunoSEQ multiplex PCR; TCRdb stores in-frame clones only, minus some. The data contain tens of thousands of clones, more than 80% of them singletons. As to time point: peripheral blood 6 weeks after treatment start. The sample in question was PBMCs, obtained around atezolizumab (anti-PD-L1) treatment. The receptor source for this set is a man between 70 and 80 years old with urothelial cancer.

The rearrangement uses TRBV5-1 and TRBJ2-1; perhaps TRBD1 as D (5 bases). Trimming shortened V by 2 bases and J by 0 bases, and 9 bases separated the two germline ends. Germline CDR1 and CDR2: SGHRS and YFSETQ. There are 15 residues in the CDR3. This chain's CDR3 is CASSLIGDSYNEQFF. In DNA, the CDR3 is TGCGCCAGCAGCTTAATAGGGGACTCCTACAATGAGCAGTTCTTC.

The chain is built from TRBV19 and TRBJ2-7; D is possibly TRBD1 (6 bases). The germline V gene has CDR1 LNHDA and CDR2 SQIVND (reference sequence). This CDR3 comprises 16 residues. Trimming shortened V by 6 bases and J by 2 bases, and 20 bases separated the two germline ends. CDR3: CASSQGHLMRAYEQYF. For the CDR3, the DNA is TGTGCCAGTAGCCAGGGACACCTCATGAGGGCCTACGAGCAGTACTTC.

The chain is built from TRBV5-1 and TRBJ2-1; no reliable D call. Looked up from germline, CDR1 is SGHRS and CDR2 is YFSETQ. Trimming took off 0 bases at V and 7 bases at J, with 11 bases between the two ends. This CDR3 is built from 14 residues. DNA of the CDR3: TGCGCCAGCAGCTTGGGGGCCCAACCTAATGAGCAGTTCTTC. This sequence encodes CASSLGAQPNEQFF.

V is TRBV20-1 and J is TRBJ1-2; the D gene is possibly TRBD1 (5 bases). Germline-derived CDR1 and CDR2 are DFQATT and SNEGSKA (reference sequence). The V gene lost 4 bases and the J gene lost 5 bases, with 8 bases spanning the gap. The CDR3 runs 11 residues. The CDR3 nucleotides read TGCAGTGCTACCCAGGGATATGGCTACACCTTC. Its translation: CSATQGYGYTF.

V and J are TRBV6-1 and TRBJ1-1; 7 bases are a match to TRBD1. V gave up 7 bases and J gave up 4 bases; unmatched junction bases: 9. CDR1 and CDR2 from the germline V gene are MNHNS and SASEGT. This CDR3 comprises 14 residues. The CDR3 region is CASILQGQSTEAFF. The CDR3 DNA reads as TGTGCCAGCATCTTACAGGGGCAGAGCACTGAAGCTTTCTTT.

In its sample, this clone was seen a few times. The chain uses TRBV5-1 and TRBJ1-1; unclear D gene. CDR1 is SGHRS and CDR2 is YFSETQ in the germline V gene. This CDR3 region has 13 residues. The V gene lost 1 base and the J gene lost 2 bases, with 6 bases spanning the gap. The CDR3 region is CASSLSVNTEAFF. CDR3 DNA sequence: TGCGCCAGCAGCTTGTCAGTTAACACTGAAGCTTTCTTT.

The rearrangement uses TRBV28 and TRBJ1-2, with 7 bases matching TRBD1. V dropped 4 bases and J dropped 1; count of bases not matched to a gene: 6. The CDR3 runs 15 residues. The germline V gene has CDR1 MDHEN and CDR2 SYDVKM. CDR3 in amino acids: CASSSPGTVNYGYTF. DNA for the CDR3: TGTGCCAGCAGTTCCCCCGGGACAGTTAACTATGGCTACACCTTC.

This clone has just a few counts. This chain uses TRBV4-1 with TRBJ2-4; TRBD2 agrees at 9 bases. Trimming at V came to 2 bases and at J to 0 bases, leaving 11 bases not matched to a gene. CDR1 MGHRA and CDR2 YSYEKL come from the germline V gene. The CDR3 consists of 19 residues. For the CDR3, the DNA is TGCGCCAGCAGCCAACCGACTAGCGGAACACTCCTAGCCAAAAACATTCAGTACTTC. Residues: CASSQPTSGTLLAKNIQYF.

In DNA form, the CDR3 reads TGTGCCAGCAGAAAATCTGACACTGAAGCTTTCTTT. Amino acid sequence: CASRKSDTEAFF. The J gene is TRBJ1-1, the V gene TRBV5-4; D uncertain. V dropped 5 bases and J dropped 3 bases, with 8 bases sitting between them. The germline V gene has CDR1 SGHNT and CDR2 YYREEE (reference sequence). The CDR3 contains 12 residues.

The gene calls are TRBV27 and TRBJ1-6, with D tentatively TRBD1 (5 bases). This CDR3 is built from 15 residues. The ends were cut back, 4 bases at V and 7 bases at J, with 14 bases in the middle. The germline V gene has CDR1 MNHEY and CDR2 SMNVEV (reference sequence). DNA of the CDR3: TGTGCCAGCAGTTGGGGACTCCTGGGCAATTCACCCCTCCACTTT. It is translated as CASSWGLLGNSPLHF.

The rearrangement uses TRBV2 and TRBJ1-1; 10 positions agree with TRBD1. Germline CDR1 and CDR2: SNHLY and FYNNEI. The length of the CDR3 is 15 residues. With V trimmed by 6 bases and J by 8 bases, 12 bases remained unmatched. CDR3 nucleotide sequence: TGTGCCAGCAGCAGGGGGAGACAGGGGGCGGCCGAAGCTTTCTTT. Its translation is CASSRGRQGAAEAFF. The full variable domain, completed using reference TRBV2 and TRBJ1-1, is EPEVTQTPSHQVTQMGQEVILRCVPISNHLYFYWYRQILGQKVEFLVSFYNNEISEKSEIFDDQFSVERPDGSNFTLKIRSTKLEDSAMYFCASSRGRQGAAEAFFGQGTRLTVV.

The rearrangement joins TRBV30 to TRBJ2-7; 8 nucleotides match TRBD1. Trimming removed 1 base from V and 2 bases from J; junction bases left unmatched: 7. The CDR3 consists of 15 residues. Germline lookup yields CDR1 GTSNPN and CDR2 SVGIG (reference sequence). CDR3 DNA sequence: TGTGCCTGGAGTGCTCCGGGACAGGTCGCCTACGAGCAGTACTTC. The encoded protein is CAWSAPGQVAYEQYF.

The chain joins TRBV19 to TRBJ1-2; the D gene is possibly TRBD1 (6 bases). Trimming shortened V by 5 bases and J by 2 bases, and 18 bases separated the two germline ends. From germline, CDR1 is LNHDA and CDR2 SQIVND (reference sequence). This CDR3 region has 16 residues. The CDR3 here is CASSGPTGANNYGYTF. The CDR3 nucleotides read TGTGCCAGTAGTGGCCCGACAGGAGCGAACAACTATGGCTACACCTTC. Drawing the rest from reference TRBV19 and TRBJ1-2, the complete variable domain is DGGITQSPKYLFRKEGQNVTLSCEQNLNHDAMYWYRQDPGQGLRLIYYSQIVNDFQKGDIAEGYSVSREKKESFPLTVTSAQKNPTAFYLCASSGPTGANNYGYTFGSGTRLTVV.

This chain connects TRBV19 to TRBJ1-3; D is unresolved. The CDR3 consists of 12 residues. Trimming left V 8 bases short and J 0 bases short, with 5 bases between. Germline V gene data show CDR1 as LNHDA and CDR2 as SQIVND (reference sequence). The CDR3 here is CASHSSGNTIYF. CDR3 bases: TGTGCCAGTCACAGCTCTGGAAACACCATATATTTT.

This clone was seen once. One end of the junction does not line up with germline, which may come from a read error. CDR3 loop: CASSLIAGAGRGQETQYF. The CDR3 bases are TGTGCTAGCAGCCTAATAGCCGGGGCGGGCAGGGGGCAAGAGACCCAGTACTTC. V and J are TRBV7-7 and TRBJ2-5; 7 bases line up with TRBD1. Germline CDR1 reads SSHAT; CDR2 reads FNYEAQ (reference sequence). The CDR3 extends over 18 amino acids.

The gene calls are TRBV5-1 and TRBJ2-1; TRBD2 aligns across 12 bases. This CDR3 contains 15 residues. Germline CDR1 SGHRS, CDR2 YFSETQ. Germline trimming cut 2 bases from V and 9 bases from J; bases unmatched to any gene: 6. CDR3 in amino acids: CASSFSLAGGSEQFF. The CDR3 DNA sequence: TGCGCCAGCAGCTTCAGCCTAGCGGGAGGGAGTGAGCAGTTCTTC.

This chain connects TRBV6-5 to TRBJ1-2; D unclear. Germline-derived CDR1 and CDR2 are MNHEY and SVGAGI. The CDR3 contains 11 residues. The germline V and J ends were trimmed by 5 bases and 8 bases, with 9 bases remaining between them. The chain's CDR3 is CASSPTGGYTF. In DNA, the CDR3 is TGTGCCAGCAGTCCTACGGGAGGCTACACCTTC.

The V call is TRBV27, the J call TRBJ2-3; 8 bases map to TRBD2. Trimming cost V 8 bases and J 4 bases; bases outside gene matches: 14. From germline, CDR1 is MNHEY and CDR2 SMNVEV (reference sequence). CDR3 size: 16 residues. The CDR3 nucleotides read TGTGCCAGCGGGCTCTTGAGCGGGAGAGATTCAGATACGCAGTATTTT. The encoded protein is CASGLLSGRDSDTQYF.

V gene TRBV9 combines with J gene TRBJ2-5, with 11 bases that match TRBD2. This CDR3 has 16 amino acids. V shed 2 bases, J shed 1 base, and the junction held 4 bases outside the gene matches. Germline V gene data show CDR1 as SGDLS and CDR2 as YYNGEE. CDR3 DNA sequence: TGTGCCAGCAGCGTCCTCGGACTAGCGGGCCAAGAGACCCAGTACTTC. Translated: CASSVLGLAGQETQYF.

In this sample, this clone turned up a few times. CDR3 nucleotides: TGTGCCAGCAGCGTAGACTTGCCCTACGAGCAGTACTTC. This codes for CASSVDLPYEQYF. The gene calls are TRBV9 and TRBJ2-7; no clear D. The CDR3 covers 13 residues. Germline CDR1 SGDLS, CDR2 YYNGEE. Trimming took off 0 bases at V and 2 bases at J, with 6 bases between the two ends.

The chain recombines TRBV5-5 with TRBJ1-5, with 11 bases aligning to TRBD1. The ends lost 6 bases at V and 7 bases at J; junction bases unmatched: 12. The CDR3 is 16 amino acids. Per the germline V gene, CDR1 is SGHKS and CDR2 is YYEKEE (reference sequence). The CDR3 nucleotides read TGTGCCAGCACCCCCTGGACAGGGGGCGGTTCGCAGCCCCAGCATTTT. Protein: CASTPWTGGGSQPQHF.

This chain joins TRBV28 and TRBJ1-2; possibly TRBD1 for D (6 bases). Germline CDR1 MDHEN, CDR2 SYDVKM. Trimming pared 8 bases from V and 5 bases from J, leaving 18 bases between. The CDR3 loop spans 14 amino acids. In DNA form, the CDR3 reads TGTGCCAGCCGTGTGGGGGCAGGGACGTATGGCTACACCTTC. This translates into CASRVGAGTYGYTF.

The chain links TRBV5-1 to TRBJ2-1; 14 bases are shared with TRBD2. V gave up 4 bases and J gave up 9 bases; unmatched junction bases: 3. Germline V CDR1 and CDR2: SGHRS, YFSETQ. The CDR3 covers 14 residues. CDR3 in amino acids: CASSPGTSGSEQFF. The DNA of the CDR3 is TGCGCCAGCAGCCCTGGGACTAGCGGGAGTGAGCAGTTCTTC.

The J gene is TRBJ2-2, the V gene TRBV19, with TRBD1 as a possible D gene (5 bases). Trimming took 7 bases from V and 3 from J, leaving 6 bases between them. Germline-derived CDR1 and CDR2 are LNHDA and SQIVND (reference sequence). The CDR3 loop spans 12 amino acids. CDR3 residues: CASKGYTGELFF. Here the CDR3 DNA reads TGTGCCAGTAAGGGGTACACCGGGGAGCTGTTTTTT.

The table lists this clone with a few counts. The CDR3, as DNA: TGTGCCAGTCGACAGCTTACGTATACAGATACGCAGTATTTT. Its protein product is CASRQLTYTDTQYF. This chain uses TRBV2 with TRBJ2-3; tentatively, D is TRBD1 (5 bases). Germline CDR1 SNHLY, CDR2 FYNNEI. V was trimmed by 9 bases and J by 3 bases, leaving 16 bases between them. The CDR3 spans 14 residues. Supplemented by reference TRBV2 and TRBJ2-3, the full variable domain reads EPEVTQTPSHQVTQMGQEVILRCVPISNHLYFYWYRQILGQKVEFLVSFYNNEISEKSEIFDDQFSVERPDGSNFTLKIRSTKLEDSAMYFCASRQLTYTDTQYFGPGTRLTVL.

This clone was seen only a few times. The chain carries TRBV4-2 and TRBJ2-7; TRBD2 matches at 9 bases. V lost 0 bases, J lost 9 bases, and 9 bases stayed unmatched. The CDR3 totals 15 residues. The germline V gene encodes CDR1 LGHNA and CDR2 YNFKEQ. CDR3 amino acids: CASSQDLAGGPSQYF. For the CDR3, the DNA is TGTGCCAGCAGCCAAGATTTGGCGGGAGGGCCCTCGCAGTACTTC.

The rearrangement joins TRBV5-1 to TRBJ1-3; no clear D gene. CDR3 length: 13 amino acids. The germline CDR1 and CDR2 sequences are SGHRS and YFSETQ. Deletions cut 3 bases from V and 8 bases from J, with 12 bases between. CDR3: CASSSSGWDTIYF. The CDR3 DNA sequence: TGCGCCAGCAGCTCCTCCGGGTGGGACACCATATATTTT.

This clone was seen just once. The chain employs TRBV4-1 and TRBJ2-5; D is unclear. Germline CDR1 MGHRA, CDR2 YSYEKL. V lost 1 base and J lost 4, with 10 bases in between. This CDR3 region has 14 residues. CDR3 sequence reads: CASSQAPAVETQYF. CDR3 DNA sequence: TGCGCCAGCAGCCAAGCGCCGGCGGTAGAGACCCAGTACTTC.

This chain joins TRBV28 and TRBJ1-5; 9 positions agree with TRBD1. Germline V lookup: CDR1 MDHEN, CDR2 SYDVKM. V shed 6 bases, J shed 1 base, and the junction held 4 bases outside the gene matches. The length of the CDR3 is 15 residues. The CDR3 loop is CASSTGQGSNQPQHF. The CDR3 DNA reads TGTGCCAGCAGCACCGGACAGGGGAGCAATCAGCCCCAGCATTTT.